The TCR beta chain under discussion was sequenced for a study of blood T cell repertoires in COVID-19. Original handling: It was from reference gene primer amplification that nucleated cell counts were estimated. Assay: immunoSEQ multiplex PCR; the TCRdb copy retains only in-frame clones and omits some. That table gives V, J and clone size, and the DNA gave D and trimming. The sample carries about 51,000 clones, 86% recorded once. The V gene's germline CDR1 is SGDLS and CDR2 YYNGEE. V was clipped by 0 bases and J by 1 base, with 13 bases between them. The CDR3 contains 16 residues. The chain employs TRBV9 and TRBJ1-2, with D maybe TRBD1 (5 bases). The sequencing input was peripheral blood. This sequence originates from a man aged 60 to 75 with acute or convalescent COVID-19. CDR3 nucleotide sequence: TGTGCCAGCAGCGTAGGAACAGGAGTCTATAACTATGGCTACACCTTC. Its protein product is CASSVGTGVYNYGYTF.